These 17 T cell receptor beta chains share one sample of origin, sequenced in a study of T cells in Graves' hyperthyroidism and ophthalmopathy (dated by TCRdb to the late 2010s). The library was produced with multiplex PCR. The instrument was an Illumina HiSeq 2000. Amplification of TCR beta CDR3 regions was carried out from RNA transcripts. The TCR CDR3 was subjected to a first round of RT-PCR using the HTBI primer set and the Qiagen OneStep RT-PCR kit. TCRdb took the public reads, trimmed them with fastp at Q25, ran MiXCR for clone calling and kept in-frame beta chains. Entries that share a CDR3 protein sequence are merged under the most common genes and DNA. For this sample the table gives about 840,000 distinct CDR3 sequences, of which 38% were detected only once. The ten largest clonotypes hold approximately 8.7% of the sample. Sequenced material: blood. Every receptor here comes from a man between 18 and 35 years old with Graves' hyperthyroidism.

This chain links TRBV7-9 with TRBJ2-7, with a possible D match to TRBD1 (6 bases). Germline values: CDR1 SEHNR, CDR2 FQNEAQ (reference sequence). Trimming left V 1 base short and J 2 bases short, with 12 bases between. This CDR3 region has 15 residues. CDR3 residues: CASSLVGGVPYEQYF. Written as DNA, the CDR3 is TGTGCCAGCAGCTTAGTTGGGGGCGTACCCTACGAGCAGTACTTC.

The rearrangement links TRBV5-8 to TRBJ2-7; 9 nucleotides align to TRBD2. This CDR3 is built from 15 residues. From germline, CDR1 is SGHTS and CDR2 YDEGEE. The V and J ends lost 4 bases and 5 bases, in that order; junction bases with no gene match: 10. CDR3 sequence: CASSPWTSATNEQYF. The CDR3 DNA sequence: TGTGCCAGCAGCCCCTGGACTAGCGCCACCAACGAGCAGTACTTC.

This sequence joins TRBV11-2 and TRBJ1-4, with a tentative D call TRBD1 (5 bases). Between the trimmed V and J ends, which lost 5 bases and 8 bases, there was a span of 18 bases. The CDR3 runs to 15 residues. Per the germline V gene, CDR1 is SGHAT and CDR2 is FQNNGV. CDR3 region: CASSRNRFGDEKLFF. The CDR3 nucleotides are TGTGCCAGCAGCCGTAACAGGTTTGGGGACGAAAAACTGTTTTTT.

The J gene is TRBJ2-3, the V gene TRBV14; 12 bases map to TRBD2. The CDR3 extends over 16 amino acids. Germline V CDR1 and CDR2: SGHDN, FVKESK. J lost 4 bases, V lost 4 bases, and 6 bases had no gene match. The CDR3 sequence: CASSPTSGRSPDTQYF. The CDR3 DNA sequence: TGTGCCAGCAGCCCAACTAGCGGGAGGTCACCAGATACGCAGTATTTT.

This clonotype was counted at least ten times. The chain is built from TRBV25-1 and TRBJ1-3; D uncertain. Per the germline V gene, CDR1 is MGHDK and CDR2 is SYGVNS. The CDR3 runs to 12 residues. The V gene lost 4 bases and the J gene lost 3 bases, with 4 bases spanning the gap. CDR3: CASSGVGNTIYF. In DNA form, the CDR3 reads TGTGCCAGCAGTGGAGTTGGAAACACCATATATTTT.

This clonotype was detected only a few times. The chain carries TRBV20-1 and TRBJ2-5, with 8 nucleotides matching TRBD1. Germline values: CDR1 DFQATT, CDR2 SNEGSKA (reference sequence). The ends lost 2 bases at V and 4 bases at J; junction bases unmatched: 12. This CDR3 is 16 amino acids long. The CDR3 loop reads CSARWLRGRDGETQYF. The CDR3 nucleotides are TGCAGTGCTAGATGGCTCAGGGGGCGCGACGGAGAGACCCAGTACTTC.

A single count supports this clonotype. CDR3 DNA: TGCGCCACAGGGACGAACACTGAAGCTTTCTTT. Amino acids: CATGTNTEAFF. The chain is built from TRBV10-2 and TRBJ1-1, with D tentatively TRBD1 (5 bases). The CDR3 runs 11 residues. The germline V and J ends were trimmed by 10 bases and 1 base, with 7 bases remaining between them. Germline V CDR1 and CDR2: WSHSY, SAAADI.

The rearrangement links TRBV5-6 to TRBJ2-6; D gene uncertain. Looked up from germline, CDR1 is SGHDT and CDR2 is YYEEEE. The germline V and J ends were trimmed by 3 bases and 0 bases, with 10 bases remaining between them. This CDR3 spans 16 amino acids. The CDR3 is CASSSGSRSGANVLTF. The CDR3 nucleotides read TGTGCCAGCAGCTCCGGCTCTCGCTCTGGGGCCAACGTCCTGACTTTC.

This clonotype came up many times. CDR3 amino acids: CSVGLAGSYEQYF. The CDR3 coding sequence is TGCAGCGTTGGGCTCGCGGGATCCTACGAGCAGTACTTC. The chain combines TRBV29-1 with TRBJ2-7, with a weak D call TRBD2 (6 bases). CDR3 length: 13 amino acids. V lost 4 bases and J lost 1, with 11 bases in between. CDR1 is SQVTM, CDR2 ANQGSEA, per germline.

With respect to this clonotype: Germline is not matched at one junction end, which may reflect a read error. The V and J genes are TRBV4-1 and TRBJ2-7; 8 nucleotides line up with TRBD1. Germline values: CDR1 MGHRA, CDR2 YSYEKL. This CDR3 has 15 amino acids. The CDR3 loop reads CASSPRQGRTYEQYF. In nucleotides, the CDR3 is TGTGCCAGCAGTCCCCGACAGGGGAGGACCTACGAGCAGTACTTC.

This chain connects TRBV2 to TRBJ2-7; TRBD2 aligns across 10 bases. With V trimmed by 3 bases and J by 0 bases, 2 bases remained unmatched. The V gene's germline CDR1 is SNHLY and CDR2 FYNNEI. The CDR3 totals 15 residues. CDR3 loop: CASSDGLAVSYEQYF. CDR3 DNA sequence: TGTGCCAGCAGTGACGGACTAGCGGTCTCCTACGAGCAGTACTTC.

The V call is TRBV9, the J call TRBJ1-6; a possible D gene is TRBD1 (6 bases). Germline lookup yields CDR1 SGDLS and CDR2 YYNGEE. The CDR3 loop spans 13 amino acids. V gave up 4 bases and J gave up 14 bases, with 16 bases separating them. The CDR3 nucleotides are TGTGCCAGCAGCTTCCGGGACACCTCGACCCTCCACTTT. Amino acid sequence: CASSFRDTSTLHF. Full variable domain (remainder filled in from reference TRBV9 and TRBJ1-6): DSGVTQTPKHLITATGQRVTLRCSPRSGDLSVYWYQQSLDQGLQFLIQYYNGEERAKGNILERFSAQQFPDLHSELNLSSLELGDSALYFCASSFRDTSTLHFGNGTRLTVT.

The table lists this clonotype with many counts. The chain carries TRBV20-1 and TRBJ2-7, with TRBD2 matching over 12 bases. The CDR3 consists of 14 residues. CDR1 and CDR2 (germline): DFQATT, SNEGSKA (reference sequence). V lost 5 bases to trimming and J lost 5 bases; unmatched junction nucleotides: 7. The DNA for the CDR3 is TGCAGTGCTTTTGCGACTAGCGGGAGACACGAGCAGTACTTC. Amino acid sequence: CSAFATSGRHEQYF.

The chain uses TRBV19 and TRBJ1-2, with a possible D match to TRBD1 (6 bases). The length of the CDR3 is 16 residues. From germline, CDR1 is LNHDA and CDR2 SQIVND (reference sequence). The V and J ends lost 6 bases and 5 bases respectively, with 22 bases between them. The CDR3: CASRPSPDRRPYGYTF. CDR3 DNA sequence: TGTGCCAGTAGGCCATCCCCCGACAGGCGCCCTTATGGCTACACCTTC.

The J gene is TRBJ1-5, the V gene TRBV27; no reliable D call. The germline V and J ends were trimmed by 6 bases and 6 bases, with 9 bases remaining between them. The V gene's germline CDR1 is MNHEY and CDR2 SMNVEV (reference sequence). There are 12 residues in the CDR3. The CDR3 DNA reads TGTGCCAGCAGCTTAATAGGTCAGCCCCAGCATTTT. It is translated as CASSLIGQPQHF.

This sequence joins TRBV4-1 and TRBJ2-7, with TRBD2 identical over 14 bases. Germline CDR1 MGHRA, CDR2 YSYEKL. The CDR3 loop spans 19 amino acids. The trim removed 4 bases at V and 0 bases at J, leaving 11 bases unmatched. Here the CDR3 reads CASSRRGLAGGPSSYEQYF. CDR3 DNA: TGCGCCAGCAGCCGCCGCGGACTAGCGGGAGGTCCAAGCTCCTACGAGCAGTACTTC.

At least ten counts were recorded for this clonotype. The chain is built from TRBV10-1 and TRBJ1-5, with unresolved D. V gave up 7 bases and J gave up 6 bases, with 19 bases separating them. Per germline, CDR1 WNHNN and CDR2 SYGVQD (reference sequence). This CDR3 spans 15 amino acids. CDR3 in DNA: TGCGCCAGCATCCCGGGCAGGCCTCCCGGTCAGCCCCAGCATTTT. Protein product: CASIPGRPPGQPQHF.